This entry lists 29 T cell receptor beta chains sequenced from one sample in a study of cytomegalovirus exposure and HLA in healthy donors. 13 Jbeta primers and 60 Vbeta primers were used for the PCR. Libraries were prepared by immunoSEQ multiplex PCR; TCRdb keeps only in-frame clonotypes and omits some of them. The table has over 150,000 clones, around 78% seen once; the top ten hold about 2.9%. Sequenced input: PBMCs. Source of these receptors: a woman between 50 and 59 years old in good health and CMV-seropositive.

A few counts support this clone. The chain combines TRBV20-1 with TRBJ2-7, with D maybe TRBD2 (6 bases). The V end was cut by 5 bases, the J end by 5 bases, with 10 bases between. The CDR3 sequence is 11 residues long. Germline assignment: CDR1 DFQATT and CDR2 SNEGSKA (reference sequence). The CDR3 DNA reads TGCAGTGCTGTTGGAGGGCACGAGCAGTACTTC. It is translated as CSAVGGHEQYF.

The J gene is TRBJ2-1, the V gene TRBV9; D gene unclear. The V end was cut by 2 bases, the J end by 7 bases, with 7 bases between. The CDR3 sequence is 12 residues long. In germline, CDR1 is SGDLS, CDR2 YYNGEE. As DNA, the CDR3 is TGTGCCAGCAGCGTTAGTGGTAATGAGCAGTTCTTC. It specifies CASSVSGNEQFF.

This clone was detected only a few times. The chain recombines TRBV7-9 with TRBJ2-5; 7 positions match TRBD1. V shed 5 bases and J 3 bases; nucleotides not matched to a gene: 6. This CDR3 has 14 amino acids. Germline CDR1 and CDR2: SEHNR and FQNEAQ (reference sequence). The CDR3 sequence: CASSPWTGEETQYF. DNA of the CDR3: TGTGCCAGCAGCCCCTGGACAGGAGAAGAGACCCAGTACTTC.

The rearrangement links TRBV4-3 to TRBJ1-2; weak D call: TRBD1 (5 bases). Germline CDR1 is LGHNA and CDR2 is YSLEER. There are 16 residues in the CDR3. V was trimmed by 0 bases and J by 5 bases, leaving 16 bases between them. CDR3 sequence reads: CASSQEWGEDQYGYTF. CDR3 coding DNA: TGCGCCAGCAGCCAAGAGTGGGGGGAGGACCAATATGGCTACACCTTC.

This clone was counted only a few times. The chain is built from TRBV28 and TRBJ2-3; 7 nucleotides line up with TRBD2. The CDR3 has 17 residues. Germline assignment: CDR1 MDHEN and CDR2 SYDVKM. The J segment lost 6 bases and the V segment lost 4 bases, leaving 16 bases of the junction unmatched. CDR3 in DNA: TGTGCCAGCAGTTCCCCCTTCCGACTAGCCCTAACGGATACGCAGTATTTT. Translating gives CASSSPFRLALTDTQYF.

The rearrangement joins TRBV6-6 to TRBJ1-1, with a possible D match to TRBD1 (5 bases). Trimming shortened V by 7 bases and J by 4 bases, and 13 bases separated the two germline ends. This CDR3 is 13 amino acids long. The germline V gene has CDR1 MNHNY and CDR2 SVGAGI (reference sequence). CDR3 sequence (DNA): TGTGCCAGCATCCAAGCAGGGATCACTGAAGCTTTCTTT. Its translation is CASIQAGITEAFF.

This clone has a handful of counts. V gene TRBV5-4 combines with J gene TRBJ2-1; tentative D call: TRBD2 (5 bases). The CDR3 runs 15 residues. Germline-derived CDR1 and CDR2 are SGHNT and YYREEE (reference sequence). V was clipped by 0 bases and J by 6 bases, with 13 bases between them. The CDR3 coding sequence is TGTGCCAGCAGCTTGGAGGCGGGTCGTAGCAATGAGCAGTTCTTC. Amino acids: CASSLEAGRSNEQFF. The variable domain in full, completed from reference TRBV5-4 and TRBJ2-1, reads ETGVTQSPTHLIKTRGQQVTLRCSSQSGHNTVSWYQQALGQGPQFIFQYYREEENGRGNFPPRFSGLQFPNYSSELNVNALELDDSALYLCASSLEAGRSNEQFFGPGTRLTVL.

This clone has just one count. The CDR3: CASSTSGGGYNEQFF. The CDR3 region has the DNA TGTGCCAGCAGTACGAGCGGGGGGGGATACAATGAGCAGTTCTTC. The chain has TRBV6-1 and TRBJ2-1; 10 nucleotides align to TRBD2. The trim removed 5 bases at V and 4 bases at J, leaving 5 bases unmatched. Germline assignment: CDR1 MNHNS and CDR2 SASEGT. The CDR3 is 15 residues long.

This clone was observed a few times. V and J are TRBV9 and TRBJ2-1; 13 bases align to TRBD2. The CDR3 contains 17 residues. Losses at the gene ends were 3 bases for V and 7 bases for J; bases not matched to a gene: 10. The V gene's germline CDR1 is SGDLS and CDR2 YYNGEE. The CDR3 nucleotides read TGTGCCAGCAGCGCCGGGACTAGCGGGGTACAGGGGAATGAGCAGTTCTTC. It translates to CASSAGTSGVQGNEQFF.

V gene TRBV28 combines with J gene TRBJ2-7, with 8 bases fitting TRBD2. V shed 6 bases and J 3 bases; nucleotides not matched to a gene: 19. This CDR3 is 18 amino acids long. Germline V gene lookup returns CDR1 MDHEN and CDR2 SYDVKM. The CDR3 DNA sequence: TGTGCCAGCAGCCCCCTCGCTGGGGTGAGCGGGAGTATCTACGAGCAGTACTTC. It translates to CASSPLAGVSGSIYEQYF.

This sequence joins TRBV30 and TRBJ1-5; 7 bases are shared with TRBD1. The CDR3 length is 16 residues. V lost 2 bases, J lost 3 bases, and 10 bases stayed unmatched. From germline, CDR1 is GTSNPN and CDR2 SVGIG (reference sequence). CDR3: CAWSPGDRAFNQPQHF. The DNA for the CDR3 is TGTGCCTGGAGTCCGGGGGACAGAGCTTTCAATCAGCCCCAGCATTTT.

V usage is TRBV5-4 and J usage is TRBJ1-1; TRBD1 might be the D (5 bases). CDR1 is SGHNT and CDR2 is YYREEE in the germline V gene (reference sequence). CDR3 length equals 16 residues. V was cut by 0 bases and J by 8 bases, with 20 bases left in between. Written as DNA, the CDR3 is TGTGCCAGCAGCTTGGTGAGGGGCGGGGAGTCTGGCGAAGCTTTCTTT. Protein: CASSLVRGGESGEAFF.

The rearrangement uses TRBV5-1 and TRBJ2-1, with TRBD2 identical over 10 bases. The CDR3 covers 14 residues. V shed 4 bases and J 9 bases; nucleotides not matched to a gene: 7. Germline V gene sequence: CDR1 SGHRS, CDR2 YFSETQ. CDR3 sequence (DNA): TGCGCCAGCAGCGGGACTAGCGTCGGAAGTGAGCAGTTCTTC. Its translation: CASSGTSVGSEQFF.

The chain recombines TRBV4-2 with TRBJ2-2, with 11 nucleotides matching TRBD1. V was pared by 4 bases and J by 1 base, with 5 bases of the junction left unmatched. The germline CDR1 and CDR2 sequences are LGHNA and YNFKEQ. The CDR3 sequence is 17 residues long. CDR3 nucleotides: TGTGCCAGCAGCCCCAGGACAGGGGGCCAGAACACCGGGGAGCTGTTTTTT. Protein: CASSPRTGGQNTGELFF.

This clone was recorded a few times. V is TRBV30 and J is TRBJ1-2; 9 bases fit TRBD1. The V gene's germline CDR1 is GTSNPN and CDR2 SVGIG (reference sequence). The CDR3 runs to 14 residues. Trimming cost V 4 bases and J 4 bases; bases outside gene matches: 7. As DNA, the CDR3 is TGTGCCTGGACCCTTACAGGGGGCACCTATGGCTACACCTTC. Protein: CAWTLTGGTYGYTF.

The V call is TRBV28, the J call TRBJ2-7, with TRBD2 identical over 9 bases. V shed 1 base, J shed 3 bases, and the junction held 7 bases outside the gene matches. This CDR3 has 16 amino acids. From germline, CDR1 is MDHEN and CDR2 SYDVKM. The CDR3 reads CASSLFLAGRRYEQYF. The CDR3 DNA is TGTGCCAGCAGTTTATTCCTAGCGGGACGACGCTACGAGCAGTACTTC.

The rearrangement links TRBV19 to TRBJ1-2, with D unresolved. Between the trimmed V and J ends, which lost 7 bases and 6 bases, there was a span of 6 bases. Germline lookup yields CDR1 LNHDA and CDR2 SQIVND (reference sequence). The CDR3 has 10 amino acids. CDR3 sequence (DNA): TGTGCCAGTACCGACAATGGCTACACCTTC. This sequence encodes CASTDNGYTF.

The chain has TRBV30 and TRBJ1-1, with D perhaps TRBD1 (5 bases). The CDR3 consists of 11 residues. Trimming took off 3 bases at V and 6 bases at J, with 8 bases between the two ends. Germline assignment: CDR1 GTSNPN and CDR2 SVGIG (reference sequence). The CDR3 bases are TGTGCCTGGAGGGGGGGTGCTGAAGCTTTCTTT. This sequence encodes CAWRGGAEAFF.

The chain has TRBV18 and TRBJ1-4; TRBD1 aligns across 7 bases. CDR1 KGHSH and CDR2 LQKENI come from the germline V gene. After removal of 4 bases from V and 4 bases from J, the junction contained 3 bases not matched to a gene. The CDR3 is made up of 14 amino acids. In DNA form, the CDR3 reads TGTGCCAGCTCACTGGGACAGAATAATGAAAAACTGTTTTTT. This translates into CASSLGQNNEKLFF.

The CDR3 bases are TGTGCCAGCAGCTTGCGCAGGGGAAAGGCGGAAGGCTACACCTTC. This encodes CASSLRRGKAEGYTF. The rearrangement joins TRBV5-6 to TRBJ1-2; D may be TRBD1 (6 bases). Germline loops: CDR1 SGHDT, CDR2 YYEEEE. Trimming cost V 1 base and J 8 bases, with 18 bases left between them. This CDR3 region has 15 residues.

The table lists this clone with a few counts. The V and J genes are TRBV7-2 and TRBJ2-5, with TRBD1 matching over 8 bases. V lost 8 bases and J lost 5; bases outside the gene matches: 10. The CDR3 runs 14 residues. CDR1 and CDR2 from the germline V gene are SGHTA and FQGNSA. The CDR3 DNA reads TGTGCCAGCGGGGGTGGCAGGGGGCAGGAGACCCAGTACTTC. Translation: CASGGGRGQETQYF. Based on the CDR3 plus reference TRBV7-2 and TRBJ2-5, the full variable domain is GAGVSQSPSNKVTEKGKDVELRCDPISGHTALYWYRQSLGQGLEFLIYFQGNSAPDKSGLPSDRFSAERTGGSVSTLTIQRTQQEDSAVYLCASGGGRGQETQYFGPGTRLLVL.

This rearrangement joins TRBV7-9 to TRBJ2-5, with 15 bases matching TRBD2. Germline loops: CDR1 SEHNR, CDR2 FQNEAQ (reference sequence). The junction had 10 bases not matched to a gene; V was cut back by 4 bases and J by 1 base. CDR3 size: 19 residues. The CDR3 DNA sequence: TGTGCCAGCAGCTCAGGCGCCGGGACTAGCGGGGGGATCCAAGAGACCCAGTACTTC. Protein: CASSSGAGTSGGIQETQYF.

V and J are TRBV30 and TRBJ2-2; the D is unclear. The CDR3 contains 15 residues. Trimming took off 2 bases at V and 2 bases at J, with 12 bases between the two ends. In germline, CDR1 is GTSNPN, CDR2 SVGIG (reference sequence). The CDR3 DNA sequence: TGTGCCTGGAGTCCGACGACTGGAAACACCGGGGAGCTGTTTTTT. The encoded protein is CAWSPTTGNTGELFF. Complete variable domain (other parts from reference TRBV30 and TRBJ2-2): SQTIHQWPATLVQPVGSPLSLECTVEGTSNPNLYWYRQAAGRGLQLLFYSVGIGQISSEVPQNLSASRPQDRQFILSSKKLLLSDSGFYLCAWSPTTGNTGELFFGEGSRLTVL.

The chain is built from TRBV9 and TRBJ2-5, with 10 bases matching TRBD2. The CDR3 consists of 15 residues. In germline, CDR1 is SGDLS, CDR2 YYNGEE. Germline trimming cut 3 bases from V and 5 bases from J; bases unmatched to any gene: 7. In DNA form, the CDR3 reads TGTGCCAGCAGCGGTAGCGGGGGGAGTTGGGAGACCCAGTACTTC. Translated: CASSGSGGSWETQYF.

This clone has a handful of counts. This chain joins TRBV5-6 and TRBJ2-1; no reliable D call. V lost 6 bases to trimming and J lost 8 bases, with 15 bases between them. The CDR3 has 13 amino acids. The V gene's germline CDR1 is SGHDT and CDR2 YYEEEE. The CDR3: CASTELPGYEQFF. CDR3 coding DNA: TGTGCCAGCACGGAGTTACCGGGTTATGAGCAGTTCTTC.

CDR3 in DNA: TGTGCCAGTAGAGGGCTTCGGGGACAGGGGCGAGGCTACACCTTC. This encodes CASRGLRGQGRGYTF. The chain has TRBV19 and TRBJ1-2; 10 bases match TRBD1. The CDR3 totals 15 residues. The V and J ends lost 6 bases and 8 bases, in that order; junction bases with no gene match: 12. The germline gives CDR1 LNHDA, CDR2 SQIVND (reference sequence).

The gene calls are TRBV2 and TRBJ2-7; TRBD1 matches 7 bases. The CDR3 consists of 12 residues. V dropped 8 bases and J dropped 4; count of bases not matched to a gene: 5. The germline gives CDR1 SNHLY, CDR2 FYNNEI. Here the CDR3 reads CASGDSRYEQYF. DNA of the CDR3: TGTGCCAGCGGGGACAGCAGGTACGAGCAGTACTTC.

CDR3: CASSMRVTDTQYF. DNA of the CDR3: TGTGCCAGCAGTATGCGGGTCACAGATACGCAGTATTTT. This chain links TRBV27 with TRBJ2-3, with D possibly TRBD2 on 5 matching bases. The V and J ends lost 5 bases and 2 bases respectively, with 8 bases between them. CDR3 length equals 13 residues. Germline CDR1 reads MNHEY; CDR2 reads SMNVEV (reference sequence).

This chain uses TRBV5-1 with TRBJ2-7; 8 nucleotides agree with TRBD1. Germline V gene sequence: CDR1 SGHRS, CDR2 YFSETQ. The length of the CDR3 is 14 residues. The junction had 2 bases not matched to a gene; V was cut back by 1 base and J by 2 bases. As DNA, the CDR3 is TGCGCCAGCAGCTTGCAGGGGGCACCCTACGAGCAGTACTTC. It translates to CASSLQGAPYEQYF. Based on the CDR3 plus reference TRBV5-1 and TRBJ2-7, the full variable domain is KAGVTQTPRYLIKTRGQQVTLSCSPISGHRSVSWYQQTPGQGLQFLFEYFSETQRNKGNFPGRFSGRQFSNSRSEMNVSTLELGDSALYLCASSLQGAPYEQYFGPGTRLTVT.